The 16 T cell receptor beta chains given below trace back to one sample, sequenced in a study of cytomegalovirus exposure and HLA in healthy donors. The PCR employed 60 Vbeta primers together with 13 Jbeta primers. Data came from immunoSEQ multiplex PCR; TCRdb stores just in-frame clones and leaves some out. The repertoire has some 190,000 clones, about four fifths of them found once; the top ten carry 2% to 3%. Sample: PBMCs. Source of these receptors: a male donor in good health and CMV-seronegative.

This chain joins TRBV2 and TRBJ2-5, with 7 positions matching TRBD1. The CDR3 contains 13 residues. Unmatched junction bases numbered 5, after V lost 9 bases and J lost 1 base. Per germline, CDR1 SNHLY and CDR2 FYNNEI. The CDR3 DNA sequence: TGTGCCAGGAACCGGGACAGCCAAGAGACCCAGTACTTC. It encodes CARNRDSQETQYF.

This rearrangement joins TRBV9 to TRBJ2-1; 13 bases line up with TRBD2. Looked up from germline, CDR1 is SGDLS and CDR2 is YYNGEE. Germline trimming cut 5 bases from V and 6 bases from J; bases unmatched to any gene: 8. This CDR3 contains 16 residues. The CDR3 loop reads CASSDPGLAGPNEQFF. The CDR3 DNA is TGTGCCAGCAGTGATCCGGGACTAGCGGGACCCAATGAGCAGTTCTTC.

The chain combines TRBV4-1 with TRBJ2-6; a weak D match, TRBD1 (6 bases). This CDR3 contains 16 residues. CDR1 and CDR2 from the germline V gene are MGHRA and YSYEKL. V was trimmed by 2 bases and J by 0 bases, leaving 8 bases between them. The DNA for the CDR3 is TGCGCCAGCAGCCAAACAGGGCGCTCTGGGGCCAACGTCCTGACTTTC. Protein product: CASSQTGRSGANVLTF.

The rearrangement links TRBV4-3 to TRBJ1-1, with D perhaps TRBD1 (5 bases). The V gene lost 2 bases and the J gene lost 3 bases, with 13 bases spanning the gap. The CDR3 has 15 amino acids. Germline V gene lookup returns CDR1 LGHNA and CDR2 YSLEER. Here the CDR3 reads CASSQRVGAYTEAFF. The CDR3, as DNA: TGCGCCAGCAGCCAAAGGGTAGGGGCTTACACTGAAGCTTTCTTT.

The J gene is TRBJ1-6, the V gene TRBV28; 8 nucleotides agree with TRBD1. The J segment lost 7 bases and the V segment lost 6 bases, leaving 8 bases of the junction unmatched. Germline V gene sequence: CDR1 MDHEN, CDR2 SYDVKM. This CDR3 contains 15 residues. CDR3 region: CASRPRTGLNSPLHF. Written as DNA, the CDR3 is TGTGCCAGCAGACCCAGGACAGGGCTCAATTCACCCCTCCACTTT.

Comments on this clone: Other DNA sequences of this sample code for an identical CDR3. The CDR3 region has the DNA TGCGCCAGCAGCTTGGGGGACAGGGAAGATCAGCCCCAGCATTTT. Its protein product is CASSLGDREDQPQHF. V usage is TRBV5-1 and J usage is TRBJ1-5; 9 bases agree with TRBD1. This CDR3 spans 15 amino acids. J was trimmed by 5 bases and V by 0 bases; bases with no gene match: 3. Germline CDR1 reads SGHRS; CDR2 reads YFSETQ.

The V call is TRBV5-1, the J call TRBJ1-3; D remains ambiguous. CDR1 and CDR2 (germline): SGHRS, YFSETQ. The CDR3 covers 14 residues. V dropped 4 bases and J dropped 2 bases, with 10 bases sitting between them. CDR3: CASSNEVTGNTIYF. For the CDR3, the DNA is TGCGCCAGCAGCAACGAGGTTACTGGAAACACCATATATTTT.

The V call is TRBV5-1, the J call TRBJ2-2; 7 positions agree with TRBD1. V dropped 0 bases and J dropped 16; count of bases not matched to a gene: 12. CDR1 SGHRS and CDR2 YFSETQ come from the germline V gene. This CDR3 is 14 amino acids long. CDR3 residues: CASSLEGLRDRWFF. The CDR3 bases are TGCGCCAGCAGCTTGGAGGGGCTCCGGGACAGATGGTTTTTT.

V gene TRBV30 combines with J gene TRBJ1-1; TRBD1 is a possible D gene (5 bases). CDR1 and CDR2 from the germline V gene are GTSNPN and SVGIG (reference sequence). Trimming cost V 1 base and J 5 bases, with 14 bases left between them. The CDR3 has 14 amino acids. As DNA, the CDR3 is TGTGCCTGGAGTGGGGGCTCCCTAGGAACTGAAGCTTTCTTT. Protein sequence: CAWSGGSLGTEAFF.

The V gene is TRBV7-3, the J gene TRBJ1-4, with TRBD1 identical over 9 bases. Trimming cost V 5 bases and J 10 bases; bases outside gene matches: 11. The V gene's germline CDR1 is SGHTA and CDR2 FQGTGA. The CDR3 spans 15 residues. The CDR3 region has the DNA TGTGCCAGCAGCCCCGGGACAGGGACCTTTGGAAAACTGTTTTTT. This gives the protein CASSPGTGTFGKLFF.

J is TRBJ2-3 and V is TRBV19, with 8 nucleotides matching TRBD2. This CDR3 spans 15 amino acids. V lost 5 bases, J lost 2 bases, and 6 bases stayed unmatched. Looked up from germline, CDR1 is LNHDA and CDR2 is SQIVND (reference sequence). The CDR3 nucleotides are TGTGCCAGTAGTGTGGCGGGGGGCTCCACAGATACGCAGTATTTT. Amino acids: CASSVAGGSTDTQYF.

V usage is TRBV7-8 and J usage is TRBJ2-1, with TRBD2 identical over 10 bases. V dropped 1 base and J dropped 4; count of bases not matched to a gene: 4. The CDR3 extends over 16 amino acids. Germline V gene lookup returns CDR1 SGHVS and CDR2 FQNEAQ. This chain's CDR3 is CASSLGRTSGYNEQFF. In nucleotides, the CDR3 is TGTGCCAGCAGCTTAGGCCGGACTAGCGGTTACAATGAGCAGTTCTTC.

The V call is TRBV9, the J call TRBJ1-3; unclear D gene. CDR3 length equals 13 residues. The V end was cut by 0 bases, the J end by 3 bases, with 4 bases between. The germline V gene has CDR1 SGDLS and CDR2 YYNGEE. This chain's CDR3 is CASSVELGNTIYF. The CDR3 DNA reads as TGTGCCAGCAGCGTAGAACTTGGAAACACCATATATTTT.

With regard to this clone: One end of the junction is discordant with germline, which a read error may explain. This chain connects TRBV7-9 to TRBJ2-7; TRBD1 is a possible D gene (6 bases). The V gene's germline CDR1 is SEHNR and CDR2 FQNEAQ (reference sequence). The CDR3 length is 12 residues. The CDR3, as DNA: TGTTCCAGCAGCGTGGACAGTTACGAGCAGTACTTC. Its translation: CSSSVDSYEQYF.

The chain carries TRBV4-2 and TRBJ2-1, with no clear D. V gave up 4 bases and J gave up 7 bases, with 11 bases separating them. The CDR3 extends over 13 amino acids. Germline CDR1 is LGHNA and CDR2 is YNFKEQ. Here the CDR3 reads CASSPQQVNEQFF. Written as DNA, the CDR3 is TGTGCCAGCAGCCCCCAGCAGGTAAATGAGCAGTTCTTC.

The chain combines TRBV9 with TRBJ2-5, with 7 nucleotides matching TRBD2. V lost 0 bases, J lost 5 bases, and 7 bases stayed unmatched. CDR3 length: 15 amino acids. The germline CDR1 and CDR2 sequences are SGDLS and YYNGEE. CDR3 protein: CASSVVGGPQETQYF. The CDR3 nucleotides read TGTGCCAGCAGCGTAGTGGGAGGGCCCCAGGAGACCCAGTACTTC.